This T cell receptor beta chain was observed in a study of molecular identifiers for immune sequencing clone quantification. Overall study results and limits: In naive cells, under 1% of molecules belonged to clones above 20 RNA copies, against over 99% in effector cells. Reports indicate spiked Jurkat TCR RNA from one cell could be found among 900,000 to 1,000,000 naive cells.

Worth noting for this clonotype: Its antigen is not identified.

CDR1 is SEHNR, CDR2 FQNEAQ, per germline (reference sequence). Trimming left V 2 bases short and J 6 bases short, with 8 bases between. There are 13 residues in the CDR3. Via MiXCR, TCRdb re-called the PCR reads, giving one row per CDR3 protein. Of over 600,000 distinct CDR3 sequences in the sample, approximately 20% were seen once. The V gene is TRBV7-9, the J gene TRBJ2-1; D is unresolved. The receptor was derived from a human donor in good health. Some libraries in this study had Jurkat cell RNA spiked in. Sequenced input: naive CD8+ T cells from blood, with Jurkat cell RNA spiked in. Stated subset: FACS-sorted CD8+CD4-CCR7+CD45RA+ naive T cells. The CDR3 nucleotides are TGTGCCAGCAGCTTAACCCCAGGCAATGAGCAGTTCTTC. Its translation is CASSLTPGNEQFF.